One sample yielded the 10 T cell receptor beta chains listed below, sequenced in a study of cytomegalovirus exposure and HLA in healthy donors. The protocol was immunoSEQ multiplex PCR, while the TCRdb copy is restricted to in-frame clones and leaves out a portion. The data hold a few hundred thousand clones, with 86% observed a single time. The sample consisted of PBMCs. These receptors were taken from a woman aged 18 to 35 in good health and CMV-seronegative.

This chain joins TRBV6-6 and TRBJ1-5; unclear D gene. The CDR3 is made up of 13 amino acids. V was cut by 7 bases and J by 0 bases, with 7 bases left in between. Germline V lookup: CDR1 MNHNY, CDR2 SVGAGI (reference sequence). The CDR3 DNA reads as TGTGCCAGCACCACCTATAGCAATCAGCCCCAGCATTTT. Its translation is CASTTYSNQPQHF.

The chain carries TRBV5-1 and TRBJ2-1; weak D call: TRBD1 (6 bases). This CDR3 has 17 amino acids. CDR1 and CDR2 (germline): SGHRS, YFSETQ. With 4 bases removed from V and 1 base from J, the gap between germline ends came to 18 bases. The CDR3: CASSRLTGQISYNEQFF. For the CDR3, the DNA is TGCGCCAGCAGCCGATTAACCGGACAGATTTCCTACAATGAGCAGTTCTTC.

The chain combines TRBV7-9 with TRBJ2-2; TRBD2 agrees at 8 bases. The ends lost 5 bases at V and 2 bases at J; junction bases unmatched: 7. This CDR3 has 16 amino acids. CDR1 is SEHNR and CDR2 is FQNEAQ in the germline V gene (reference sequence). CDR3 amino acids: CASSPPGLDNTGELFF. The CDR3 DNA reads as TGTGCCAGCAGCCCCCCGGGACTAGATAACACCGGGGAGCTGTTTTTT.

This chain links TRBV4-2 with TRBJ1-5; D unclear. The V gene's germline CDR1 is LGHNA and CDR2 YNFKEQ. This CDR3 spans 16 amino acids. V lost 0 bases and J 2 bases, leaving 11 bases between the germline ends. The CDR3 loop is CASSQDAGKGNQPQHF. The DNA of the CDR3 is TGTGCCAGCAGCCAAGATGCGGGGAAGGGCAATCAGCCCCAGCATTTT.

The genes are TRBV2 and TRBJ2-3, with 8 bases fitting TRBD1. V dropped 5 bases and J dropped 6; count of bases not matched to a gene: 7. Per the germline V gene, CDR1 is SNHLY and CDR2 is FYNNEI. The CDR3 is 14 residues long. The CDR3 is CASSRQGLGDTQYF. CDR3 sequence (DNA): TGTGCCAGCAGTCGACAGGGGCTGGGGGATACGCAGTATTTT.

The chain joins TRBV5-1 to TRBJ1-2; D possibly corresponds to TRBD1 (6 bases). Germline CDR1 SGHRS, CDR2 YFSETQ. The length of the CDR3 is 13 residues. V dropped 0 bases and J dropped 4 bases, with 7 bases sitting between them. The CDR3 reads CASSLDRAYGYTF. The CDR3, as DNA: TGCGCCAGCAGCTTGGACAGGGCCTATGGCTACACCTTC.

In regard to this clone: This sample includes further DNA sequences coding for the same CDR3. This rearrangement joins TRBV5-1 to TRBJ2-3; 7 positions agree with TRBD1. The V gene's germline CDR1 is SGHRS and CDR2 YFSETQ. The CDR3 runs 15 residues. V dropped 0 bases and J dropped 1; count of bases not matched to a gene: 2. The CDR3 nucleotides are TGCGCCAGCAGCTTGGGAGGGGGCGGCACAGATACGCAGTATTTT. Protein product: CASSLGGGGTDTQYF.

The J gene is TRBJ1-2, the V gene TRBV10-2; D uncertain. The CDR3 sequence is 13 residues long. V gave up 2 bases and J gave up 2 bases, with 6 bases separating them. Germline V gene sequence: CDR1 WSHSY, CDR2 SAAADI. The CDR3 DNA is TGCGCCAGCAGTGAGACAGTAAACTATGGCTACACCTTC. It translates to CASSETVNYGYTF.

This clone was recorded a few times. Written as DNA, the CDR3 is TGTGCCAGCAGTTACTTGACAGGGAAGGATGAAAAACTGTTTTTT. This translates into CASSYLTGKDEKLFF. This chain joins TRBV6-5 and TRBJ1-4, with 7 bases aligning to TRBD1. This CDR3 is 15 amino acids long. J gave up 6 bases and V 1 base, and 5 bases lay outside the gene matches. Looked up from germline, CDR1 is MNHEY and CDR2 is SVGAGI.

The V gene is TRBV19, the J gene TRBJ1-2; 8 nucleotides match TRBD1. The CDR3 contains 12 residues. Per germline, CDR1 LNHDA and CDR2 SQIVND (reference sequence). J was trimmed by 7 bases and V by 4 bases; bases with no gene match: 2. The CDR3 loop is CASSTGGFGYTF. CDR3 bases: TGTGCCAGTAGTACAGGGGGCTTTGGCTACACCTTC.